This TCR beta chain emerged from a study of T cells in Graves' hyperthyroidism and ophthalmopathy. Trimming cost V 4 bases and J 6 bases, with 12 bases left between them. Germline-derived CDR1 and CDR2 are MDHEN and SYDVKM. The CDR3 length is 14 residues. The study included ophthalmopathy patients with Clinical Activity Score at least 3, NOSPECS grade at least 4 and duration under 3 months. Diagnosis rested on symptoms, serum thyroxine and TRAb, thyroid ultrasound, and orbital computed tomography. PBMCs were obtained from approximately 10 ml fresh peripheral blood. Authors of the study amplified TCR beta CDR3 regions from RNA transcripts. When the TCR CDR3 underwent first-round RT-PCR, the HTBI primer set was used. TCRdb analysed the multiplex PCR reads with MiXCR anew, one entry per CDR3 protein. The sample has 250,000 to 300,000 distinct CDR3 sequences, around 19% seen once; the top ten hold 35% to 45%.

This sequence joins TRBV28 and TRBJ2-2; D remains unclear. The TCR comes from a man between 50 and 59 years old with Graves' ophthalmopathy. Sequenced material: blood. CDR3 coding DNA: TGTGCCAGCAGTTCCCCTAGTCAGGCCGGGGAGCTGTTTTTT. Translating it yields CASSSPSQAGELFF.